The 11 T cell receptor beta chains listed next were all sequenced from one sample in a study of high-grade serous ovarian cancer treatment subgroups. The data were produced by immunoSEQ multiplex PCR, yet TCRdb's version contains in-frame clones alone and is incomplete. The data show roughly 8,000 clones, approximately 70% seen once. Tumor tissue was taken before any definitive surgery or chemotherapy was given. The sample comprised tumor tissue. All receptors come from a human donor with high-grade serous ovarian cancer.

The rearrangement uses TRBV19 and TRBJ2-1; possibly TRBD2 for D (5 bases). This CDR3 spans 15 amino acids. Between the trimmed V and J ends, which lost 6 bases and 1 base, there was a span of 13 bases. The germline CDR1 and CDR2 sequences are LNHDA and SQIVND (reference sequence). CDR3 coding DNA: TGTGCCAGTAGCCTCGCCCGGGGATCCTACAATGAGCAGTTCTTC. Amino acids: CASSLARGSYNEQFF.

This clone was recorded only once. The V and J genes are TRBV6-6 and TRBJ1-2; TRBD1 matches at 10 bases. The CDR3 runs 14 residues. Germline CDR1 is MNHNY and CDR2 is SVGAGI (reference sequence). V shed 5 bases and J 5 bases; nucleotides not matched to a gene: 5. CDR3 nucleotides: TGTGCCAGCAGTCGCGGGACAGGGGTGTATGGCTACACCTTC. It encodes CASSRGTGVYGYTF.

V and J are TRBV6-6 and TRBJ2-3, with 9 bases identical to TRBD1. This CDR3 contains 13 residues. CDR1 is MNHNY and CDR2 is SVGAGI in the germline V gene (reference sequence). J gave up 5 bases and V 6 bases, and 3 bases lay outside the gene matches. The CDR3 bases are TGTGCCAGCAGGAGACAGGGGGTAGATACGCAGTATTTT. It yields the protein CASRRQGVDTQYF.

The chain has TRBV19 and TRBJ2-1, with 11 positions matching TRBD2. Germline loops: CDR1 LNHDA, CDR2 SQIVND (reference sequence). The V gene end was trimmed by 3 bases and the J gene end by 4 bases; junction bases not matched to a gene: 8. The CDR3 length is 17 residues. CDR3 in amino acids: CASSIRSGTSGYNEQFF. The CDR3 DNA reads as TGTGCCAGTAGTATCCGCTCCGGGACTAGCGGTTACAATGAGCAGTTCTTC.

The chain has TRBV7-6 and TRBJ2-2; 12 positions match TRBD2. Germline CDR1 is SGHVS and CDR2 is FNYEAQ. The V segment lost 2 bases and the J segment 0 bases; nucleotides outside the gene matches: 1. There are 17 residues in the CDR3. The CDR3 DNA reads TGTGCCAGCAGCTTACGGACTAGCGGGACGAACACCGGGGAGCTGTTTTTT. Amino acid sequence: CASSLRTSGTNTGELFF.

This clone was picked up a small number of times. The V call is TRBV7-9, the J call TRBJ1-2, with unresolved D. Trimming stripped 2 bases from V and 0 bases from J, with 1 base between. Germline CDR1 reads SEHNR; CDR2 reads FQNEAQ (reference sequence). The CDR3 length is 12 residues. The CDR3: CASSLSNYGYTF. The CDR3 nucleotides are TGTGCCAGCAGCTTATCTAACTATGGCTACACCTTC.

This clone is medium-sized (0.01 to 0.1%). The chain joins TRBV11-2 to TRBJ2-4, with 13 bases matching TRBD2. Germline values: CDR1 SGHAT, CDR2 FQNNGV. With 0 bases clipped from V and 2 bases from J, the junction kept 10 bases outside the gene matches. CDR3 length: 20 amino acids. The CDR3 loop reads CASSLDWTWTSGSTKNIQYF. In nucleotides, the CDR3 is TGTGCCAGCAGCTTAGATTGGACCTGGACTAGCGGGAGTACCAAAAACATTCAGTACTTC.

This CDR3 reads CASSVPNGAWGADTQYF. The CDR3 DNA sequence: TGTGCCAGCAGCGTACCTAACGGGGCCTGGGGCGCAGATACGCAGTATTTT. This chain links TRBV7-9 with TRBJ2-3; the D gene could be TRBD1 or TRBD2 (5 bases each). Germline V gene lookup returns CDR1 SEHNR and CDR2 FQNEAQ (reference sequence). The V gene lost 5 bases and the J gene lost 4 bases, with 22 bases spanning the gap. This CDR3 contains 17 residues.

The V call is TRBV2, the J call TRBJ2-1; TRBD2 matches at 11 bases. This CDR3 has 16 residues. V trimming: 8 bases; J trimming: 8 bases; junction bases outside the gene matches: 14. Germline CDR1 is SNHLY and CDR2 is FYNNEI. The CDR3 sequence is CASLAEALAGGDEQFF. DNA of the CDR3: TGTGCCAGCCTCGCGGAGGCTCTAGCGGGGGGTGATGAGCAGTTCTTC.

This clone turned up a few times. The V gene is TRBV11-1, the J gene TRBJ1-5; D is possibly TRBD1 (6 bases). Germline V lookup: CDR1 SGHAT, CDR2 FQDESV (reference sequence). CDR3 length: 13 residues. As DNA, the CDR3 is TGTGTCACTACGGGGGGCGGCAATCAGCCCCAGCATTTT. Protein: CVTTGGGNQPQHF.

The chain is built from TRBV7-9 and TRBJ1-4, with TRBD1 as a possible D gene (6 bases). The CDR3 contains 13 residues. Germline CDR1 is SEHNR and CDR2 is FQNEAQ (reference sequence). The V end lost 7 bases, the J end lost 7 bases, and 13 bases lay between the germline ends. The CDR3 sequence is CASTTGTTEKLFF. DNA of the CDR3: TGTGCCAGCACAACAGGGACCACTGAAAAACTGTTTTTT. Based on the CDR3 plus reference TRBV7-9 and TRBJ1-4, the full variable domain is DTGVSQNPRHKITKRGQNVTFRCDPISEHNRLYWYRQTLGQGPEFLTYFQNEAQLEKSRLLSDRFSAERPKGSFSTLEIQRTEQGDSAMYLCASTTGTTEKLFFGSGTQLSVL.